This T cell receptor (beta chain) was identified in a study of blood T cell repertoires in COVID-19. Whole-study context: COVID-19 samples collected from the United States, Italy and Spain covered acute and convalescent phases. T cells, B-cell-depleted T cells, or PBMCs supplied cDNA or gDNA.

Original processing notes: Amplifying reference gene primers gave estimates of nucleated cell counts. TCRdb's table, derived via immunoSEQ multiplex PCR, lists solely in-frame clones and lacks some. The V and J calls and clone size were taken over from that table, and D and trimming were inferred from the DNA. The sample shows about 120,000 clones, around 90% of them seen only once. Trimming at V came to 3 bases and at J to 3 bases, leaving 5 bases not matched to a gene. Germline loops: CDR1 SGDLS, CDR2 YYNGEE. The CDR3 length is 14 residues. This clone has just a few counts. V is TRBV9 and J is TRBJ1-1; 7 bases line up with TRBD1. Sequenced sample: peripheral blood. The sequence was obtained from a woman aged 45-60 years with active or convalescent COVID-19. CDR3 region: CASSAGGRDTEAFF. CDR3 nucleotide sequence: TGTGCCAGCAGCGCAGGGGGTAGGGACACTGAAGCTTTCTTT.